Sequencing of this T cell receptor beta chain was carried out in a study of OX40 agonist ivuxolimab in advanced cancers. The CDR3 is made up of 15 amino acids. Looked up from germline, CDR1 is LNHDA and CDR2 is SQIVND (reference sequence). V was pared by 1 base and J by 6 bases, with 7 bases of the junction left unmatched. Some clones are missing from TCRdb's copy, which holds only in-frame ones; the method was immunoSEQ multiplex PCR. The sample has tens of thousands of clones, approximately 86% seen once. The sequencing here drew on CD4+ or CD8+ T cells sorted from blood, taken in a trial of the OX40 agonist ivuxolimab. The chain carries TRBV19 and TRBJ1-1; 8 bases align to TRBD1. The receptor comes from an adult with an advanced solid tumor such as melanoma, head and neck, liver or kidney cancer. In DNA form, the CDR3 reads TGTGCCAGTAGTATAGCCCTGGACAGGGCGGCTGAAGCTTTCTTT. It is translated as CASSIALDRAAEAFF.